What follows are 26 T cell receptor beta chains derived from one specimen sequenced in a study of blood T cell repertoires in COVID-19. Method: immunoSEQ multiplex PCR; TCRdb's copy keeps in-frame clones and lacks some. The profile shows roughly 200,000 clones, roughly 84% of them singletons. Sequenced input: peripheral blood. The receptors stem from a man in his forties with acute or convalescent COVID-19.

The chain links TRBV18 to TRBJ2-3; 8 bases are a match to TRBD2. Losses at the gene ends were 2 bases for V and 6 bases for J; bases not matched to a gene: 16. Germline-derived CDR1 and CDR2 are KGHSH and LQKENI. The CDR3 covers 18 residues. CDR3 sequence reads: CASSPYTLTGGASDTQYF. CDR3 bases: TGTGCCAGCTCACCATATACGTTGACGGGAGGGGCTTCGGATACGCAGTATTTT.

V usage is TRBV3-1 (or the pseudogene TRBV3-2) and J usage is TRBJ2-3; TRBD2 matches 8 bases. V was pared by 10 bases and J by 2 bases, with 11 bases of the junction left unmatched. The germline V gene encodes CDR1 LGHDT and CDR2 YNNKEL (reference sequence). The CDR3 extends over 15 amino acids. Here the CDR3 DNA reads TGTGCCACCTCCCCTAGCGGGCCTATCACAGATACGCAGTATTTT. Translating gives CATSPSGPITDTQYF.

The J gene is TRBJ1-1, the V gene TRBV10-3; unclear D gene. The germline CDR1 and CDR2 sequences are ENHRY and SYGVKD. V lost 10 bases and J lost 2, with 8 bases in between. CDR3 length equals 11 residues. The CDR3 region is CATQTNTEAFF. Here the CDR3 DNA reads TGTGCCACCCAGACAAACACTGAAGCTTTCTTT.

The gene calls are TRBV29-1 and TRBJ2-1; 7 nucleotides line up with TRBD2. The germline gives CDR1 SQVTM, CDR2 ANQGSEA. This CDR3 is 15 amino acids long. J was trimmed by 4 bases and V by 5 bases; bases with no gene match: 11. The CDR3 loop is CSVPPRGSWYNEQFF. The CDR3 bases are TGCAGCGTTCCGCCGCGCGGGAGCTGGTACAATGAGCAGTTCTTC.

The gene calls are TRBV28 and TRBJ2-1; possible D gene TRBD2, 5 bases. The CDR3 loop spans 16 amino acids. Germline loops: CDR1 MDHEN, CDR2 SYDVKM. V was cut by 6 bases and J by 0 bases, with 15 bases left in between. The CDR3 DNA reads as TGTGCCAGCAGGGATCTTAGCGCGAGCTCCTACAATGAGCAGTTCTTC. This encodes CASRDLSASSYNEQFF.

The chain joins TRBV4-3 to TRBJ1-2; D unclear. Germline V gene data show CDR1 as LGHNA and CDR2 as YSLEER. CDR3 size: 16 residues. Trimming took 4 bases from V and 2 from J, leaving 17 bases between them. The DNA of the CDR3 is TGCGCCAGCAGCCCTGGCTATCCGGGTGACAACTATGGCTACACCTTC. Translation: CASSPGYPGDNYGYTF.

This rearrangement joins TRBV27 to TRBJ1-6; D unclear. With 2 bases removed from V and 8 bases from J, the gap between germline ends came to 7 bases. CDR3 length: 13 amino acids. Germline V gene lookup returns CDR1 MNHEY and CDR2 SMNVEV (reference sequence). CDR3 sequence: CASSLLLDSPLHF. The CDR3 region has the DNA TGTGCCAGCAGTTTACTCCTTGATTCACCCCTCCACTTT.

The J gene is TRBJ2-1, the V gene TRBV5-1; 14 positions match TRBD2. In germline, CDR1 is SGHRS, CDR2 YFSETQ. V trimming: 4 bases; J trimming: 8 bases; junction bases outside the gene matches: 5. This CDR3 has 15 amino acids. CDR3 sequence: CASSPGTSGSYEQFF. For the CDR3, the DNA is TGCGCCAGCAGCCCTGGGACTAGCGGGAGCTATGAGCAGTTCTTC.

The chain is built from TRBV6-6 and TRBJ1-5; D remains unclear. This CDR3 is built from 16 residues. Per germline, CDR1 MNHNY and CDR2 SVGAGI (reference sequence). V was pared by 6 bases and J by 2 bases, with 17 bases between. For the CDR3, the DNA is TGTGCCAGCAGCCACTCCGCGACCGGGGGCAATCAGCCCCAGCATTTT. It yields the protein CASSHSATGGNQPQHF.

This chain uses TRBV5-1 with TRBJ2-2, with 8 bases lining up with TRBD2. The germline CDR1 and CDR2 sequences are SGHRS and YFSETQ. This CDR3 region has 16 residues. V dropped 3 bases and J dropped 4; count of bases not matched to a gene: 8. The DNA of the CDR3 is TGCGCCAGCAGCTCCCAAGCGGGAGCGTCCACCGGGGAGCTGTTTTTT. Its translation is CASSSQAGASTGELFF.

The J gene is TRBJ1-3, the V gene TRBV5-6; weak D call: TRBD1 (6 bases). The germline CDR1 and CDR2 sequences are SGHDT and YYEEEE. With 4 bases removed from V and 4 bases from J, the gap between germline ends came to 12 bases. The CDR3 sequence is 14 residues long. This CDR3 reads CASSPQGIGNTIYF. The CDR3 region has the DNA TGTGCCAGCAGCCCCCAGGGGATCGGAAACACCATATATTTT.

This chain connects TRBV27 to TRBJ2-7, with D possibly matching TRBD2 (6 bases). The CDR3 totals 15 residues. The germline V gene has CDR1 MNHEY and CDR2 SMNVEV (reference sequence). V was trimmed by 2 bases and J by 7 bases, leaving 18 bases between them. Here the CDR3 reads CASSLRHGGMEEQYF. The DNA of the CDR3 is TGTGCCAGCAGTTTACGCCACGGGGGTATGGAAGAGCAGTACTTC.

CDR3 residues: CASSLGGRPSYEQYF. In DNA form, the CDR3 reads TGTGCCAGCAGCTTAGGCGGGAGACCTTCCTACGAGCAGTACTTC. The chain joins TRBV7-2 to TRBJ2-7, with TRBD2 matching over 7 bases. The CDR3 consists of 15 residues. With V trimmed by 1 base and J by 1 base, 4 bases remained unmatched. Germline V lookup: CDR1 SGHTA, CDR2 FQGNSA.

The chain links TRBV25-1 to TRBJ2-7, with D possibly TRBD2 on 6 matching bases. Germline V CDR1 and CDR2: MGHDK, SYGVNS. CDR3 length: 14 amino acids. Deletions cut 8 bases from V and 0 bases from J, with 14 bases between. The CDR3 is CASRGSGSSYEQYF. In DNA form, the CDR3 reads TGTGCCAGCCGGGGGTCGGGAAGCTCCTACGAGCAGTACTTC.

The V call is TRBV28, the J call TRBJ2-1; 12 nucleotides agree with TRBD2. V lost 2 bases to trimming and J lost 12 bases; unmatched junction nucleotides: 8. The germline V gene has CDR1 MDHEN and CDR2 SYDVKM. The CDR3 sequence is 15 residues long. CDR3 sequence: CASSLVLAGGGTQFF. Written as DNA, the CDR3 is TGTGCCAGCAGTTTAGTACTAGCGGGGGGTGGGACGCAGTTCTTC.

V and J are TRBV6-5 and TRBJ1-1; 8 positions agree with TRBD1. J was trimmed by 7 bases and V by 7 bases; bases with no gene match: 11. This CDR3 spans 14 amino acids. CDR1 is MNHEY, CDR2 SVGAGI, per germline. The CDR3, as DNA: TGTGCCAGCACACCCGGAGGGACAGGAAGTGAAGCTTTCTTT. Protein product: CASTPGGTGSEAFF.

This chain uses TRBV5-5 with TRBJ1-1; 9 bases fit TRBD1. The CDR3 is 17 residues long. CDR1 is SGHKS, CDR2 YYEKEE, per germline (reference sequence). After removal of 3 bases from V and 1 base from J, the junction contained 10 bases not matched to a gene. The CDR3 DNA reads as TGTGCCAGCAGCTCAGTCCCGGGACAGGGATGGAACACTGAAGCTTTCTTT. Translation: CASSSVPGQGWNTEAFF.

The chain combines TRBV6-1 with TRBJ1-5; 7 bases are shared with TRBD1. Trimming took 1 base from V and 2 from J; bases not matched to a gene: 5. CDR1 and CDR2 (germline): MNHNS, SASEGT. The CDR3 totals 16 residues. CDR3 protein: CASSEVRGLGNQPQHF. The CDR3 DNA reads TGTGCCAGCAGTGAAGTAAGGGGGCTAGGCAATCAGCCCCAGCATTTT.

The V call is TRBV6-5, the J call TRBJ1-2; TRBD1 might be the D (6 bases). Germline V CDR1 and CDR2: MNHEY, SVGAGI. The V gene lost 7 bases and the J gene lost 4 bases, with 16 bases spanning the gap. This CDR3 spans 14 amino acids. The CDR3 loop reads CASTTGPRTYGYTF. The CDR3 nucleotides are TGTGCCAGCACAACAGGGCCTAGAACCTATGGCTACACCTTC.

The V and J genes are TRBV5-1 and TRBJ1-1; no clear D. Germline CDR1 and CDR2: SGHRS and YFSETQ. The CDR3 length is 15 residues. V was pared by 2 bases and J by 3 bases, with 14 bases between. The CDR3 DNA reads as TGCGCCAGCAGCTTAAGCGGTCCTCCATACACTGAAGCTTTCTTT. Its protein product is CASSLSGPPYTEAFF.

The chain's CDR3 is CASSTRQTSLLAKNIQYF. The CDR3 nucleotides are TGTGCCAGTAGTACCCGGCAGACAAGCCTCCTAGCCAAAAACATTCAGTACTTC. The chain joins TRBV19 to TRBJ2-4, with D hard to call. Per the germline V gene, CDR1 is LNHDA and CDR2 is SQIVND (reference sequence). The V and J ends lost 4 bases and 0 bases respectively, with 19 bases between them. CDR3 length equals 18 residues. Using reference TRBV19 and TRBJ2-4 for the parts outside the CDR3, the full variable domain is DGGITQSPKYLFRKEGQNVTLSCEQNLNHDAMYWYRQDPGQGLRLIYYSQIVNDFQKGDIAEGYSVSREKKESFPLTVTSAQKNPTAFYLCASSTRQTSLLAKNIQYFGAGTRLSVL.

The chain uses TRBV19 and TRBJ2-2; D might be TRBD2 (6 bases). V lost 4 bases and J lost 0, with 9 bases in between. The CDR3 is made up of 15 amino acids. Germline V gene data show CDR1 as LNHDA and CDR2 as SQIVND (reference sequence). CDR3 sequence (DNA): TGTGCCAGTAGTACCCGGAGGGCGAACACCGGGGAGCTGTTTTTT. Protein: CASSTRRANTGELFF. Variable domain in full (rest from reference TRBV19 and TRBJ2-2): DGGITQSPKYLFRKEGQNVTLSCEQNLNHDAMYWYRQDPGQGLRLIYYSQIVNDFQKGDIAEGYSVSREKKESFPLTVTSAQKNPTAFYLCASSTRRANTGELFFGEGSRLTVL.

This clone was recorded once. This specimen includes other DNA sequences encoding the same CDR3. V gene TRBV9 combines with J gene TRBJ2-3, with a tentative D call TRBD1 (6 bases). The germline V gene encodes CDR1 SGDLS and CDR2 YYNGEE. The CDR3 contains 16 residues. The V and J ends lost 0 bases and 1 base respectively, with 12 bases between them. CDR3 sequence: CASSVVQGMGTDTQYF. CDR3 nucleotide sequence: TGTGCCAGCAGCGTAGTCCAGGGGATGGGCACAGATACGCAGTATTTT.

The chain links TRBV24-1 to TRBJ2-1, with 13 bases lining up with TRBD2. The germline gives CDR1 KGHDR, CDR2 SFDVKD. The CDR3 consists of 19 residues. V dropped 3 bases and J dropped 0; count of bases not matched to a gene: 7. The CDR3 DNA reads as TGTGCCACCAGTGATGGGACTAGCGGGATGGCGAGCTCCTACAATGAGCAGTTCTTC. Translation gives CATSDGTSGMASSYNEQFF.

The chain is built from TRBV11-2 and TRBJ1-2; unclear D gene. This CDR3 has 13 residues. Germline lookup yields CDR1 SGHAT and CDR2 FQNNGV. Deletions cut 1 base from V and 7 bases from J, with 10 bases between. This CDR3 reads CASSLVSGIGYTF. The CDR3 coding sequence is TGTGCCAGCAGCTTAGTCTCGGGGATTGGCTACACCTTC.

The chain is built from TRBV11-2 and TRBJ2-3; D might be TRBD1 (5 bases). The germline CDR1 and CDR2 sequences are SGHAT and FQNNGV. Trimming took 5 bases from V and 6 from J, leaving 15 bases between them. The CDR3 is made up of 14 amino acids. The CDR3 DNA reads TGTGCCAGCAGCCCTGCAGGGCTCAGCGATACGCAGTATTTT. It yields the protein CASSPAGLSDTQYF.